Below, 10 T cell receptor beta chains from the same sample are listed, as sequenced in a study of blood T cells in healthy people across ages. The second PCR ran roughly 6 to 11 cycles with a sample-barcoded 5' primer and J-beta primers. Via MiXCR, TCRdb re-called the 5' RACE reads, giving one row per CDR3 protein. The sample has approximately 960,000 distinct CDR3 sequences, approximately 32% seen once. A further study also used this sample, focusing on T cells of mothers and their children.

Sequencing was performed on blood. The receptor set was obtained from a woman aged 40 to 50 in good health.

Concerning this clonotype itself: Germline and junction disagree at one end, which may indicate a read error. This sequence joins TRBV7-8 and TRBJ2-2, with 9 bases lining up with TRBD1. The CDR3 spans 15 residues. Germline CDR1 is SGHVS and CDR2 is FQNEAQ. The CDR3 DNA sequence: TGTGCCAGCAGGGGACAGGGAGGGAACACCGGGGAGCGGTTTTTT. Translating gives CASRGQGGNTGERFF.

This clonotype was seen only a few times. V usage is TRBV7-6 and J usage is TRBJ2-3; 11 nucleotides align to TRBD1. CDR1 and CDR2 from the germline V gene are SGHVS and FNYEAQ. The V and J ends lost 4 bases and 0 bases, in that order; junction bases with no gene match: 9. The CDR3 runs 18 residues. CDR3 coding DNA: TGTGCCAGCAGCTCCCGGGACAGGGGGACTCCTAGCACAGATACGCAGTATTTT. It codes for CASSSRDRGTPSTDTQYF.

The sample holds a few counts of this clonotype. This chain uses TRBV11-2 with TRBJ1-6, with TRBD1 matching over 12 bases. Germline CDR1 is SGHAT and CDR2 is FQNNGV. V was pared by 5 bases and J by 10 bases, with 6 bases of the junction left unmatched. The CDR3 contains 15 residues. The CDR3 DNA follows: TGTGCCAGCAGCCCCGGGACAGGGGGCCGATCACCCCTCCACTTT. As protein: CASSPGTGGRSPLHF.

This clonotype was observed a handful of times. CDR3 nucleotide sequence: TGTGCCTGGAGTGGTCAGGGACCCTATGGCTACACCTTC. This encodes CAWSGQGPYGYTF. The chain carries TRBV30 and TRBJ1-2; a possible D gene is TRBD1 (5 bases). CDR3 size: 13 residues. The V end lost 1 base, the J end lost 4 bases, and 10 bases lay between the germline ends. Germline CDR1 is GTSNPN and CDR2 is SVGIG (reference sequence).

In its sample, this clonotype was seen many times. The DNA for the CDR3 is TGCGCCAGCGGACTTTCCAGTGGGGGGACCTACGAGCAGTACTTC. Translating it yields CASGLSSGGTYEQYF. This chain uses TRBV5-1 with TRBJ2-7; D may be TRBD2 (6 bases). V was shortened by 7 bases and J by 2 bases, with 19 bases between the two germline ends. Germline V lookup: CDR1 SGHRS, CDR2 YFSETQ. The CDR3 contains 15 residues.

A remark on this clonotype: A read error is likely, as this CDR3 ends without the conserved phenylalanine or tryptophan. V gene TRBV4-1 combines with J gene TRBJ1-2; 7 nucleotides agree with TRBD1. There are 15 residues in the CDR3. Germline-derived CDR1 and CDR2 are MGHRA and YSYEKL. The CDR3 bases are TGCGCCAGCGGCCAGGGGGGACAGACTAACTATGGCTACACCTTA. Translating it yields CASGQGGQTNYGYTL.

This clonotype was seen at least ten times. The gene calls are TRBV12-3 or TRBV12-4 and TRBJ2-5; 9 bases are a match to TRBD2. CDR3 length: 15 amino acids. V lost 6 bases to trimming and J lost 0 bases; unmatched junction nucleotides: 5. The CDR3 protein is CASRFSGGHQETQYF. Written as DNA, the CDR3 is TGTGCCAGCAGATTTAGCGGGGGCCACCAAGAGACCCAGTACTTC.

There are a few counts of this clonotype. The chain employs TRBV20-1 and TRBJ2-1, with a tentative D call TRBD2 (6 bases). V was trimmed by 5 bases and J by 6 bases, leaving 14 bases between them. Germline V gene sequence: CDR1 DFQATT, CDR2 SNEGSKA (reference sequence). The length of the CDR3 is 13 residues. CDR3 bases: TGCAGTGCTCCTTTTCCCGGGAGCAATGAGCAGTTCTTC. It yields the protein CSAPFPGSNEQFF.

Concerning this clonotype: A single base separates this from a much larger clone, so it may be a read error. The chain recombines TRBV6-6 with TRBJ1-1, with D possibly TRBD1 on 5 matching bases. Trimming removed 4 bases from V and 2 bases from J, with 20 bases in between. Germline V gene sequence: CDR1 MNHNY, CDR2 SVGAGI (reference sequence). The length of the CDR3 is 17 residues. CDR3 residues: CASSSPSFRQTNTEAFF. The CDR3 DNA is TGTGCCAGCAGTTCCCCTTCATTCCGACAGACCAACACTGAAGCTTTCTTT.

With regard to this clonotype: Being one base from a much bigger clone, this may be a read error. This chain connects TRBV20-1 to TRBJ2-6; 8 bases are a match to TRBD1. Germline V gives CDR1 DFQATT, CDR2 SNEGSKA (reference sequence). The J segment lost 1 base and the V segment lost 6 bases, leaving 8 bases of the junction unmatched. The CDR3 covers 16 residues. The CDR3 reads CSAGDRTNSGANVLTF. The CDR3 DNA is TGCAGTGCGGGGGACAGGACAAATTCTGGGGCCAACGTCCTGACTTTC.